Listed below are T cell receptor beta chains from one sample, sequenced in a study of blood T cell repertoires in COVID-19. Assay used: immunoSEQ multiplex PCR; TCRdb lists only in-frame clones, some missing. The sample has 350,000 or so clones; approximately 89% are singletons. The sequenced sample consisted of peripheral blood. These receptors were obtained from a woman between 25 and 40 years old with COVID-19, enrolled during active disease. The CDR3 runs from the conserved cysteine through the conserved F or W. The D gene is left open where the match is weak. Where a row states a size, it is once, few, many or the class of an expanded clone; other rows omit it.

v_gene	abundance	d_gene	j_gene	CDR3aa	CDR3nt
TRBV10-3	NA	NA	TRBJ2-6	CAINGRDSGANVLTF	TGTGCCATCAACGGACGGGACTCTGGGGCCAACGTCCTGACTTTC
TRBV7-9	NA	NA	TRBJ2-2	CASSGRDSNTGELFF	TGTGCCAGCAGCGGGCGGGACTCCAACACCGGGGAGCTGTTTTTT
TRBV7-3	NA	TRBD1	TRBJ2-1	CASSRDRGGGQFF	TGTGCCAGCAGCCGGGACAGGGGTGGAGGGCAGTTCTTC
TRBV19	NA	TRBD1	TRBJ1-1	CASSIGQGFTEAFF	TGTGCCAGTAGTATCGGACAGGGGTTCACTGAAGCTTTCTTT
TRBV28	NA	TRBD2	TRBJ2-2	CASTSPGSGRAYTGELFF	TGTGCCAGCACCAGCCCCGGGAGCGGGAGGGCCTACACCGGGGAGCTGTTTTTT
TRBV28	NA	NA	TRBJ2-5	CASSQGLGLPKQETQYF	TGTGCCAGCAGTCAAGGCCTGGGACTCCCCAAACAAGAGACCCAGTACTTC
TRBV6-5	NA	TRBD1	TRBJ2-7	CASRWDSRYEQYF	TGTGCCAGCAGGTGGGACAGCCGCTACGAGCAGTACTTC
TRBV28	NA	NA	TRBJ1-2	CASSLQGLNYGYTF	TGTGCCAGCAGTTTACAGGGGCTGAACTATGGCTACACCTTC
TRBV5-4	NA	NA	TRBJ2-3	CASSLQGHSISTDTQYF	TGTGCCAGCAGTCTACAGGGACATTCGATTAGCACAGATACGCAGTATTTT
TRBV6-5	NA	TRBD1	TRBJ2-7	CASSYSKNQGDYEQYF	TGTGCCAGCAGTTACTCGAAAAACCAGGGGGACTACGAGCAGTACTTC
TRBV4-2	NA	NA	TRBJ1-4	CASSQAREGVGEKLFF	TGTGCCAGCAGCCAAGCTAGGGAGGGGGTCGGGGAAAAACTGTTTTTT
TRBV2	NA	TRBD2	TRBJ2-1	CALTSGGYNEQFF	TGTGCCCTGACATCGGGAGGATACAATGAGCAGTTCTTC
TRBV2	NA	NA	TRBJ2-7	CASRFLGPYEQYF	TGTGCCAGCAGATTCCTAGGTCCCTACGAGCAGTACTTC
TRBV7-2	NA	TRBD1	TRBJ2-7	CASSPDRVGEQYF	TGTGCCAGCAGTCCGGACAGGGTCGGCGAGCAGTACTTC
TRBV11-2	once	TRBD2	TRBJ2-2	CASSPSGSTGELFF	TGTGCCAGCAGCCCTAGCGGGAGCACCGGGGAGCTGTTTTTT
TRBV27	NA	TRBD1	TRBJ2-7	CASSPLGQGTYEQYF	TGTGCCAGCAGCCCATTGGGACAGGGGACCTACGAGCAGTACTTC